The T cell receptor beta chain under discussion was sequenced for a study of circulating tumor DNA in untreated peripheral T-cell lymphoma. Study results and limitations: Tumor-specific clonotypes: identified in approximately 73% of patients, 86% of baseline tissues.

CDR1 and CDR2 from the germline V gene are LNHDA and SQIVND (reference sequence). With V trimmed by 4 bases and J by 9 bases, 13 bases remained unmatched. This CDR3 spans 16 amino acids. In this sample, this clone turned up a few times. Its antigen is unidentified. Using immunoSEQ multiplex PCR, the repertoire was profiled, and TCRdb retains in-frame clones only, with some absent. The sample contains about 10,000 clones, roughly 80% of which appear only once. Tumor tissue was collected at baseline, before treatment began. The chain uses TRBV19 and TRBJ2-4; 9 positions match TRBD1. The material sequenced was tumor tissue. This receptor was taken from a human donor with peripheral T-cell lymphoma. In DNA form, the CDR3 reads TGTGCCAGTAGTAAGCGGGCCCGAACAGGGGGCTTCATTCAGTACTTC. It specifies CASSKRARTGGFIQYF.